Below are 8 T cell receptor beta chains sequenced from a single sample in a study of CXCR3-negative and CXCR3-positive naive CD8 T cells. Researchers prepared the TRB cDNA libraries using 5' RACE with UMI labels. TCRdb re-called the 5' RACE reads and gives one entry per CDR3 protein, without DNA. This sample's clone table lists some 54,000 distinct CDR3 sequences. Regarding the study as a whole: The study found more hydrophobic TRB CDR3s in CXCR3-positive naive cells than in CXCR3-negative naive cells.

No antigen has been assigned to these receptors. The sample taken for sequencing was naive CXCR3+ CD8+ T cells from blood. The subset denotes: CD45RO-CCR7+CD27+CD95- naive CD8+ T cells expressing CXCR3 (TNR3+). The source of these receptors is a human donor in good health. Some clones in this sample may be carry-over from other donors' samples.

The rearrangement uses TRBV7-9 and TRBJ1-2. Germline V lookup: CDR1 SEHNR, CDR2 FQNEAQ (reference sequence). The CDR3 runs to 14 residues. The CDR3 here is CASSLTDTDYGYTF.

The CDR3 region is CASSEWGPQETQYF. J is TRBJ2-5 and V is TRBV25-1. The CDR3 has 14 residues. Germline V gives CDR1 MGHDK, CDR2 SYGVNS.

The chain links TRBV7-9 to TRBJ2-7; TCRdb designates TRBD1, a call that cannot be tested without DNA. The CDR3 covers 15 residues. The germline V gene encodes CDR1 SEHNR and CDR2 FQNEAQ (reference sequence). The CDR3 is CASSAPGTSSYEQYF.

V gene TRBV10-3 combines with J gene TRBJ2-3; TCRdb returns TRBD1, unconfirmable since there is no DNA. The CDR3 consists of 16 residues. CDR1 is ENHRY and CDR2 is SYGVKD in the germline V gene. The CDR3 sequence is CAIRLQTGSITDTQYF.

The rearrangement links TRBV6-2 or TRBV6-3 to TRBJ2-7. There are 12 residues in the CDR3. Germline-derived CDR1 and CDR2 are MNHEY and SVGEGT. This chain's CDR3 is CASSDGPYEQYF.

V usage is TRBV12-3 or TRBV12-4 and J usage is TRBJ2-1; absent DNA, TCRdb's TRBD1 call cannot be checked. The CDR3 totals 14 residues. The CDR3 reads CASSFGGGHNEQFF.

V gene TRBV5-1 combines with J gene TRBJ2-7; TCRdb's D call of TRBD1 is untestable without DNA. Germline V gene sequence: CDR1 SGHRS, CDR2 YFSETQ. The CDR3 is made up of 14 amino acids. CDR3 protein: CASSLVDRPYEQYF.

The chain combines TRBV7-9 with TRBJ2-5; lacking DNA, the TRBD1 call made by TCRdb goes unchecked. Germline values: CDR1 SEHNR, CDR2 FQNEAQ (reference sequence). This CDR3 is built from 12 residues. The CDR3 spells CASSSLGETQYF.